Detailed here is one TCR beta chain. Authors' analysis steps: Amplification of reference gene primers was used by the study to estimate nucleated cell counts. The data were produced by immunoSEQ multiplex PCR, yet TCRdb's version contains in-frame clones alone and is incomplete. V, J and clone size are taken as reported in that table, and D and trimming were inferred from the DNA itself. This sample carries around 76,000 clones, more than 75% of them seen once, and the ten largest clones take 0.83%. This entry comes from a study of blood T cell repertoires in COVID-19. Study background: Donors in the United States, Italy and Spain gave samples during acute or convalescent COVID-19. PBMCs, B-cell-depleted T cells, or T cells provided the cDNA or gDNA that made up the material.

Per germline, CDR1 WNHNN and CDR2 SYGVQD (reference sequence). The ends lost 6 bases at V and 6 bases at J; junction bases unmatched: 7. The CDR3 loop spans 15 amino acids. The chain joins TRBV10-1 to TRBJ1-4; 10 bases agree with TRBD1. The receptor was isolated from a woman between 65 and 79 years old with acute or convalescent COVID-19. Input material: peripheral blood. CDR3 nucleotides: TGCGCCAGCAGGCTCCCGGACAGGGGGGATGAAAAACTGTTTTTT. It translates to CASRLPDRGDEKLFF.